One T cell receptor (beta chain) is described in this entry. The antigen is not known. This sample is drawn from a study of molecular identifiers for immune sequencing clone quantification. The study's findings and limits: Spiked Jurkat TCR RNA equivalent to one cell reportedly surfaced among some 1 million naive cells.

Previously described methods and listed TCR primers were employed for the bulk TCR libraries. From the PCR reads, TCRdb called clonotypes with MiXCR, one entry per CDR3 protein. Among more than 450,000 distinct CDR3 sequences listed, around 21% were seen once. The V gene end was trimmed by 5 bases and the J gene end by 5 bases; junction bases not matched to a gene: 3. This CDR3 is built from 13 residues. CD8+CD4-CCR7+CD45RA+ sorting gave the naive CD8 T cells. Sequences were obtained from naive CD8+ T cells from blood, with Jurkat cell RNA spiked in. Subset noted: FACS-sorted CD8+CD4-CCR7+CD45RA+ naive T cells. This clonotype was obtained from a human donor in good health. Some libraries in this study had Jurkat cell RNA spiked in. The chain recombines TRBV12-3 or TRBV12-4 with TRBJ1-5, with 7 positions matching TRBD1. The CDR3 nucleotides read TGTGCCAGCAGTCGGACAGGAGATCAGCCCCAGCATTTT. Its protein is CASSRTGDQPQHF.